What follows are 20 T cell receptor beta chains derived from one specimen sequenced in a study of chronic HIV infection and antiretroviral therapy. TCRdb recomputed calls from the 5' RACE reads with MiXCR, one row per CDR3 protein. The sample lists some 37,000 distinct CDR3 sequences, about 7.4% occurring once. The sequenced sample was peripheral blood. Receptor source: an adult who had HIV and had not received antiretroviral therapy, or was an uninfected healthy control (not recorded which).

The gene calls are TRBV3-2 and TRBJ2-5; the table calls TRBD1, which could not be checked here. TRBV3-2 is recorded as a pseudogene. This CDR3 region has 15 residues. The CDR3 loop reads CASSHRVPGSETQYF. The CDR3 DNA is TGTGCCAGCAGCCACCGCGTCCCCGGTTCAGAGACCCAGTACTTC.

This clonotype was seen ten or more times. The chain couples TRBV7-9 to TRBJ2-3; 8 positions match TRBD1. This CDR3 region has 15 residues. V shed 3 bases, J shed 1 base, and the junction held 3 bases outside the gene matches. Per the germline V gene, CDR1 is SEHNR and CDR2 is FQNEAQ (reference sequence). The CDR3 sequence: CASSFTGGGTDTQYF. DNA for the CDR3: TGTGCCAGCAGCTTTACAGGGGGAGGCACAGATACGCAGTATTTT.

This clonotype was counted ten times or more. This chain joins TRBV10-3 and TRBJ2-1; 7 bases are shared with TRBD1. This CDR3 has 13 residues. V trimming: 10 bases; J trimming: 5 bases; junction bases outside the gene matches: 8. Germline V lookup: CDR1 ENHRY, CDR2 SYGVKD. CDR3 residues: CATSTGYNNEQFF. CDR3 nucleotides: TGTGCCACCTCGACAGGGTATAACAATGAGCAGTTCTTC.

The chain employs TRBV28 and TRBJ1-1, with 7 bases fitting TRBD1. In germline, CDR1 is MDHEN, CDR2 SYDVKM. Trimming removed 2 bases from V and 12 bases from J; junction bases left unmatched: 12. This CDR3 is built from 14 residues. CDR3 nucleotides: TGTGCCAGCAGTTTAGTGGCAGGGGGTAGGGAAACTTTCTTT. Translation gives CASSLVAGGRETFF. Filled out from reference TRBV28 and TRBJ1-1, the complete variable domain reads DVKVTQSSRYLVKRTGEKVFLECVQDMDHENMFWYRQDPGLGLRLIYFSYDVKMKEKGDIPEGYSVSREKKERFSLILESASTNQTSMYLCASSLVAGGRETFFGQGTRLTVV.

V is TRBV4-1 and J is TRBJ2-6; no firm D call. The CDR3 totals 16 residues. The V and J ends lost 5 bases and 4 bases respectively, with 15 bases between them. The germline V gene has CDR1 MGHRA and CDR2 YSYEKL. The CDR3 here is CASSIPTFTGANVLTF. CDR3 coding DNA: TGCGCCAGCAGCATCCCGACGTTCACCGGGGCCAACGTCCTGACTTTC.

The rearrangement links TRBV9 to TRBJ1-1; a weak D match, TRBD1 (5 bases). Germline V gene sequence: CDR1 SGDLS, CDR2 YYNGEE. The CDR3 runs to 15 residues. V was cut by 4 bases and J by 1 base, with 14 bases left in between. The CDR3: CASSPTTGENTEAFF. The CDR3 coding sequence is TGTGCCAGCAGCCCTACTACAGGAGAGAACACTGAAGCTTTCTTT.

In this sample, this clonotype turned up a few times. The CDR3 DNA reads as TGTGCCAGCAGCCTTGGACTAGCGGAGCAGTATTTT. Amino acids: CASSLGLAEQYF. The rearrangement joins TRBV3-1 to TRBJ2-3, with 10 bases aligning to TRBD2. Germline CDR1 LGHDT, CDR2 YNNKEL (reference sequence). The CDR3 is 12 amino acids. Trimming at V came to 4 bases and at J to 11 bases, leaving 3 bases not matched to a gene.

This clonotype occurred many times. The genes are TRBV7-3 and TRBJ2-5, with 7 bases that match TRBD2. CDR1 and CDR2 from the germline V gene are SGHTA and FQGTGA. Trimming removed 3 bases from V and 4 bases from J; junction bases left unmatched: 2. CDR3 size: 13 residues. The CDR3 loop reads CASSFGEGETQYF. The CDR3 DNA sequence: TGTGCCAGCAGCTTCGGGGAGGGAGAGACCCAGTACTTC.

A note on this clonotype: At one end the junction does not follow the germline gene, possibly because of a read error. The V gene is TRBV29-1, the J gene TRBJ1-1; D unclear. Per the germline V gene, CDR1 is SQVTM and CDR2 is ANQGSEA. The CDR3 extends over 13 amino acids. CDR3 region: CSVEGRMNTETFF. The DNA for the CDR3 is TGCAGCGTTGAAGGACGGATGAACACTGAAACTTTCTTT. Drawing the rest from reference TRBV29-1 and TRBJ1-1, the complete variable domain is SAVISQKPSRDICQRGTSLTIQCQVDSQVTMMFWYRQQPGQSLTLIATANQGSEATYESGFVIDKFPISRPNLTFSTLTVSNMSPEDSSIYLCSVEGRMNTETFFGQGTRLTVV.

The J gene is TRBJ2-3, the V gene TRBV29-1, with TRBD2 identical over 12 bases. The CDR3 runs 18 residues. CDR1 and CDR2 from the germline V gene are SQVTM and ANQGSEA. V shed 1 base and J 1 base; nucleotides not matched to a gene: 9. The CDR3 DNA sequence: TGCAGCGTTGAAGGGCTAGCGGGAGGGCCGGGTGGCACAGATACGCAGTATTTT. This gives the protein CSVEGLAGGPGGTDTQYF.

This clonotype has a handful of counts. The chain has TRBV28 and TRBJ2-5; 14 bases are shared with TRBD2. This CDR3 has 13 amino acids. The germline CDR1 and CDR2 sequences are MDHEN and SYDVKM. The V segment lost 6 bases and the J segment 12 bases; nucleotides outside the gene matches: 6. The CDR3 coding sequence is TGTGCCAGCAGAGCACCGGGACTAGCGGGAGAGTACTTC. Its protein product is CASRAPGLAGEYF.

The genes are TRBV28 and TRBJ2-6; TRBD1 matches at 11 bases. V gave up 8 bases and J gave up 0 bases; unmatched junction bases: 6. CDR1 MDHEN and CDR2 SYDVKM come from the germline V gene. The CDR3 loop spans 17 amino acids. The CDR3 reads CASGSGTGGSGANVLTF. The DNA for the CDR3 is TGTGCCAGCGGTTCCGGGACAGGGGGCTCTGGGGCCAACGTCCTGACTTTC. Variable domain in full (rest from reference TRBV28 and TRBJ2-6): DVKVTQSSRYLVKRTGEKVFLECVQDMDHENMFWYRQDPGLGLRLIYFSYDVKMKEKGDIPEGYSVSREKKERFSLILESASTNQTSMYLCASGSGTGGSGANVLTFGAGSRLTVL.

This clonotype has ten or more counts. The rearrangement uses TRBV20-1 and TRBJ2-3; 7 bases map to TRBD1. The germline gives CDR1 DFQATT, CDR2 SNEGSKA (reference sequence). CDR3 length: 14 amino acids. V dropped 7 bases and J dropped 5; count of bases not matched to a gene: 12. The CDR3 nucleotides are TGCAGTGGAGGGGACAGCGTCGATCGAGATACGCAGTATTTT. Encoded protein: CSGGDSVDRDTQYF.

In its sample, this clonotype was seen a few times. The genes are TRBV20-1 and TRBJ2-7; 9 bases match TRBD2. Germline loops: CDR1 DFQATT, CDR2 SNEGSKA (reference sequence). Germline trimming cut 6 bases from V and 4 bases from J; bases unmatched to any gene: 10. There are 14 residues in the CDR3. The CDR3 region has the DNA TGCAGTGCAGACTCTAGCGGGACGGCGTACGAGCAGTACTTC. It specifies CSADSSGTAYEQYF.

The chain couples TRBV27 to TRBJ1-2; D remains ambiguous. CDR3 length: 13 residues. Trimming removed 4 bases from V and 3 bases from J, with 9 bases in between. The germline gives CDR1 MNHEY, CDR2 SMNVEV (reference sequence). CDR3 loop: CASSYSPDYGYTF. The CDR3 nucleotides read TGTGCCAGCAGTTATTCCCCAGACTATGGCTACACCTTC.

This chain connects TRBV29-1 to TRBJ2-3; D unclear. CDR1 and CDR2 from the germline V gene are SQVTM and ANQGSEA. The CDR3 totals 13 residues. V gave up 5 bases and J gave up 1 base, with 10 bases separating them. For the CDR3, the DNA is TGCAGCGTTCTGGGTTTTGGCACAGATACGCAGTATTTT. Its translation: CSVLGFGTDTQYF.

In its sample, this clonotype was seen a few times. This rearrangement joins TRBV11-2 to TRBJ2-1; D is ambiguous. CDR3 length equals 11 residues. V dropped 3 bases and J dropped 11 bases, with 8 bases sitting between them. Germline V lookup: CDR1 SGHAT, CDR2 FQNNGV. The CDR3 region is CASSFSLKQFF. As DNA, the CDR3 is TGTGCCAGCAGCTTTAGTTTGAAGCAGTTCTTC.

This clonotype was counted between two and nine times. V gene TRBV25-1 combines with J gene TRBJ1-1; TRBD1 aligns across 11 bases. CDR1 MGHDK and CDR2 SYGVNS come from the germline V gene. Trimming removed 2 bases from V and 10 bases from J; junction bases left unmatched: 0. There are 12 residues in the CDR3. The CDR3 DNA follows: TGTGCCAGCAGTGAAGGACAGGGGGCAGCTTTCTTT. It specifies CASSEGQGAAFF.

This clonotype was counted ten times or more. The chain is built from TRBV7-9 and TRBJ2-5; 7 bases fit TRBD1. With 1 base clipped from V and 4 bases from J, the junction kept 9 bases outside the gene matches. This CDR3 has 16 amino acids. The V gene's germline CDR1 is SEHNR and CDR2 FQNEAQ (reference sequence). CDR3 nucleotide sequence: TGTGCCAGCAGCTTAGTGGGGACAGACCCCCGAGAGACCCAGTACTTC. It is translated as CASSLVGTDPRETQYF.

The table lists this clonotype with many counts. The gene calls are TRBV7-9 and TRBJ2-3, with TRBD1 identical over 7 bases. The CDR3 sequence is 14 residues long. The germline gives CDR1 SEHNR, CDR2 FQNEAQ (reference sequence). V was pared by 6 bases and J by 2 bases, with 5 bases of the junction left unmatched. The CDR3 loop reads CASSDRAVTDTQYF. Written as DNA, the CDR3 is TGTGCCAGCAGTGACAGGGCTGTCACAGATACGCAGTATTTT.